This T cell receptor (beta chain) was sequenced during a study of cytomegalovirus exposure and HLA in healthy donors (dated by TCRdb to about 2017). With regard to the full study: The roughly 670 repertoires of the first cohort and the roughly 110 validation repertoires were produced on the same platform, according to a later analysis. A separate validation cohort of roughly 130 different subjects was used in addition to the 666-subject first cohort. The study aimed to test whether signatures of past pathogen exposure could be identified by cataloging public T cell receptors. To predict cytomegalovirus infection status, the study brought together high-throughput TCR immunosequencing, statistical association of individual TCRs with disease status, and machine learning. On the study overall, not on this receptor specifically: The study gave a list of about 160 TCR beta chains associated with cytomegalovirus. A later analysis found that TCRs clustered in the first cohort also tended to co-occur in the roughly 120 validation repertoires, with more than 90% of cluster scores above 0. Across donors, most TCR sequences were observed very rarely, whereas some public TCRs were present in many individuals. The classifier was reported to diagnose cytomegalovirus status with high specificity and sensitivity in both the original and validation cohorts. According to the authors, the approach could potentially be generalized to other disease states and immunological phenotypes. In vitro tests confirmed that a few of the cytomegalovirus-associated TCR beta chains recognize cytomegalovirus antigens. All 120 or so repertoires were used to score co-occurrence in the validation cohort in a later analysis, because that analysis had no HLA typing for the cohort.

Donors formed part of the validation cohort, which comprised about 130 subjects and was distinct from the first cohort of 666 subjects. The method was the immunoSEQ multiplex PCR assay. The authors processed their data as follows. To diagnose cytomegalovirus status from the catalog of TCR beta chain sequences, a statistical classification framework was built. TCRdb took this table from immuneACCESS and kept in-frame rearrangements with V and J called. Such tables lack part of the clones; where checked against another copy, unresolved V genes explain under half of the gap, and the rest is unexplained. That table furnishes V, J and clone size, whereas the DNA furnished D and trimming. The sample profile shows 130,000 to 150,000 clones; 70% to 90% of them were found once. Clones ranked in the top ten supply under 3% of the sample. Notes on this clone: Its antigen specificity is not known. The sample holds no much larger clone one base away, and base qualities are not on file.

Cut back by 2 bases and 2 bases, the V and J ends lie 10 bases apart. The CDR3 contains 15 residues, cysteine and phenylalanine counted. Only the CDR3 DNA is retained, 45 bases long and in frame from the first base. The germline V gene sets CDR1 to MNHNS and CDR2 to SASEGT. The source material was PBMCs. Recombination joined TRBV6-1 with TRBJ1-5; a confident D gene designation cannot be given. The receptor comes from a man between 18 and 29 years old in good health and CMV-seronegative. The CDR3 loop reads CASSERREGNQPQHF. The DNA is TGTGCCAGCAGTGAAAGGCGGGAGGGCAATCAGCCCCAGCATTTT.